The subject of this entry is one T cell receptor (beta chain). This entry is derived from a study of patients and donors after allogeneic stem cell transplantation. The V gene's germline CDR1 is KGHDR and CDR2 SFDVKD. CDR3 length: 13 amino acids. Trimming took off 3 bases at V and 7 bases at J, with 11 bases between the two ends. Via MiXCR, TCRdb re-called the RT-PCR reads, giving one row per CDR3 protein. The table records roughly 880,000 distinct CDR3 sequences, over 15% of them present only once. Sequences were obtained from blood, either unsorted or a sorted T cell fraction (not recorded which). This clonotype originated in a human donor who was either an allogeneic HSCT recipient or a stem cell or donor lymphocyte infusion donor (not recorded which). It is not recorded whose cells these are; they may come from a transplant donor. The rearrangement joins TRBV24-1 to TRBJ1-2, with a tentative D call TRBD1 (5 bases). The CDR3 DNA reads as TGTGCCACCAGTGATCCCCAGGGCCGTGGCTACACCTTC. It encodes CATSDPQGRGYTF.